The 9 T cell receptor beta chains below were found in one sample sequenced in a study of cytomegalovirus exposure and HLA in healthy donors. Amplification used 60 Vbeta primers and 13 Jbeta primers. Some clones are missing from TCRdb's copy, which holds only in-frame ones; the method was immunoSEQ multiplex PCR. The top ten hold 1.5% to 2% of the sample, which has hundreds of thousands of clones, 75% to 80% seen once. The sequencing sample was made of PBMCs. The receptors were gathered from a male donor in good health and CMV-seronegative.

The J gene is TRBJ2-5, the V gene TRBV7-2; 12 nucleotides agree with TRBD2. CDR3 size: 19 residues. CDR1 is SGHTA, CDR2 FQGNSA, per germline. V shed 0 bases and J 1 base; nucleotides not matched to a gene: 9. The CDR3: CASSLAPASGGGGQETQYF. CDR3 nucleotides: TGTGCCAGCAGCTTAGCCCCGGCTAGCGGGGGGGGTGGCCAAGAGACCCAGTACTTC.

The V call is TRBV29-1, the J call TRBJ1-5, with TRBD1 as a possible D gene (6 bases). This CDR3 has 12 amino acids. CDR1 is SQVTM and CDR2 is ANQGSEA in the germline V gene. V was clipped by 7 bases and J by 4 bases, with 11 bases between them. The CDR3 here is CSAQGLNQPQHF. DNA of the CDR3: TGCAGCGCTCAGGGGTTGAATCAGCCCCAGCATTTT.

The gene calls are TRBV2 and TRBJ1-6, with D uncertain. Germline lookup yields CDR1 SNHLY and CDR2 FYNNEI. This CDR3 has 13 amino acids. Trimming cost V 5 bases and J 10 bases, with 12 bases left between them. The CDR3 sequence is CASSLTGNSPLHF. The CDR3 DNA sequence: TGTGCCAGCAGTTTAACCGGGAACTCACCCCTCCACTTT.

The V and J genes are TRBV11-1 and TRBJ2-7, with 7 bases aligning to TRBD1. J was trimmed by 9 bases and V by 1 base; bases with no gene match: 6. This CDR3 comprises 13 residues. Germline V gene sequence: CDR1 SGHAT, CDR2 FQDESV (reference sequence). The CDR3 DNA sequence: TGTGCCAGCAGCTTAGGCCGACAGGGCGCGCAGTACTTC. Translation gives CASSLGRQGAQYF.

The chain links TRBV7-3 to TRBJ2-7, with TRBD1 matching 7 bases. Germline trimming cut 5 bases from V and 4 bases from J; bases unmatched to any gene: 20. The CDR3 is 18 residues long. Germline loops: CDR1 SGHTA, CDR2 FQGTGA. The CDR3 loop reads CASSPTPQPGGRGYEQYF. CDR3 DNA sequence: TGTGCCAGCAGCCCAACACCCCAACCAGGGGGAAGGGGGTACGAGCAGTACTTC.

This clone appeared a few times. The chain uses TRBV5-4 and TRBJ2-7; the match to TRBD1 covers 7 bases. The V segment lost 4 bases and the J segment 1 base; nucleotides outside the gene matches: 5. The CDR3 consists of 14 residues. The V gene's germline CDR1 is SGHNT and CDR2 YYREEE (reference sequence). The CDR3 protein is CASSRTGPSYEQYF. CDR3 nucleotide sequence: TGTGCCAGCAGCCGGACAGGACCTTCCTACGAGCAGTACTTC.

The CDR3 region has the DNA TGTGCCAGCCACACAGGGGGCGCGTATGGCTACACCTTC. This codes for CASHTGGAYGYTF. This rearrangement joins TRBV2 to TRBJ1-2, with 9 bases fitting TRBD1. There are 13 residues in the CDR3. Germline CDR1 reads SNHLY; CDR2 reads FYNNEI. J lost 5 bases, V lost 8 bases, and 6 bases had no gene match.

The J gene is TRBJ2-7, the V gene TRBV6-5; 11 bases map to TRBD1. From germline, CDR1 is MNHEY and CDR2 SVGAGI. The J segment lost 2 bases and the V segment lost 4 bases, leaving 1 base of the junction unmatched. The CDR3 has 14 residues. The CDR3 DNA is TGTGCCAGCAGTTGGGGACAGGGGGCCTACGAGCAGTACTTC. Its protein is CASSWGQGAYEQYF.

V gene TRBV5-4 combines with J gene TRBJ2-5, with 11 bases fitting TRBD1. J gave up 5 bases and V 4 bases, and 7 bases lay outside the gene matches. Germline V gene sequence: CDR1 SGHNT, CDR2 YYREEE (reference sequence). The CDR3 runs to 15 residues. The CDR3 bases are TGTGCCAGCAGCCCGGACAGGGGGCTAGAGGAGACCCAGTACTTC. Residues: CASSPDRGLEETQYF. Full variable domain (missing parts from reference TRBV5-4 and TRBJ2-5): ETGVTQSPTHLIKTRGQQVTLRCSSQSGHNTVSWYQQALGQGPQFIFQYYREEENGRGNFPPRFSGLQFPNYSSELNVNALELDDSALYLCASSPDRGLEETQYFGPGTRLLVL.